These 17 T cell receptor beta chains originate from one sample sequenced in a study of blood T cell repertoires in COVID-19. Only in-frame clones appear in the TCRdb table, and some are missing; sequencing was by immunoSEQ multiplex PCR. Among 120,000 or so clones listed, around three quarters were seen once. What was sequenced was peripheral blood. These receptors were obtained from a woman between 55 and 75 years old with acute or convalescent COVID-19.

The CDR3 DNA is TGTGCCAGCTCACCGGGCGAGACCCAGTACTTC. It encodes CASSPGETQYF. V gene TRBV18 combines with J gene TRBJ2-5; no definite D call. This CDR3 contains 11 residues. The V end was cut by 3 bases, the J end by 5 bases, with 4 bases between. The germline CDR1 and CDR2 sequences are KGHSH and LQKENI.

The V and J genes are TRBV7-8 and TRBJ2-1; 9 bases align to TRBD2. In germline, CDR1 is SGHVS, CDR2 FQNEAQ. The CDR3 sequence is 15 residues long. The V segment lost 2 bases and the J segment 7 bases; nucleotides outside the gene matches: 6. The CDR3 protein is CASSLILRGGNEQFF. The DNA for the CDR3 is TGTGCCAGCAGCTTAATTTTGCGGGGGGGAAATGAGCAGTTCTTC.

This clone has just a few counts. CDR3 region: CASSQSGSFGELFF. The CDR3, as DNA: TGTGCCAGCAGCCAATCAGGTTCTTTCGGGGAGCTGTTTTTT. The chain joins TRBV3-1 (or the pseudogene TRBV3-2) to TRBJ2-2, with D hard to call. V was pared by 2 bases and J by 7 bases, with 11 bases between. Germline V lookup: CDR1 LGHDT, CDR2 YNNKEL (reference sequence). CDR3 size: 14 residues.

The V and J genes are TRBV3-1 (or the pseudogene TRBV3-2) and TRBJ2-5; D gene uncertain. Trimming removed 4 bases at V and 5 bases at J, with 14 bases between. Germline CDR1 reads LGHDT; CDR2 reads YNNKEL (reference sequence). This CDR3 comprises 14 residues. CDR3: CASSLNSVGETQYF. The CDR3 DNA sequence: TGTGCCAGCAGCCTAAACTCCGTCGGTGAGACCCAGTACTTC.

This rearrangement joins TRBV27 to TRBJ2-2; D remains unclear. V was shortened by 7 bases and J by 2 bases, with 8 bases between the two germline ends. Germline-derived CDR1 and CDR2 are MNHEY and SMNVEV (reference sequence). There are 13 residues in the CDR3. CDR3 nucleotide sequence: TGTGCCAGCAACCAGGCTAACACCGGGGAGCTGTTTTTT. It translates to CASNQANTGELFF.

CDR3 coding DNA: TGTGCCAGCAGCCAAGCAGGGGGAGGTGAAAAACTGTTTTTT. Protein: CASSQAGGGEKLFF. The rearrangement joins TRBV3-1 (or the pseudogene TRBV3-2) to TRBJ1-4; 7 nucleotides agree with TRBD1. CDR3 length: 14 amino acids. Trimming at V came to 1 base and at J to 7 bases, leaving 3 bases not matched to a gene. CDR1 is LGHDT and CDR2 is YNNKEL in the germline V gene (reference sequence).

On this clone itself: The sample contains more than one DNA sequence encoding this CDR3. The chain joins TRBV19 to TRBJ2-7; no reliable D call. This CDR3 has 14 amino acids. Trimming shortened V by 3 bases and J by 6 bases, and 15 bases separated the two germline ends. Per the germline V gene, CDR1 is LNHDA and CDR2 is SQIVND (reference sequence). CDR3 DNA sequence: TGTGCCAGTAGTATGTTGAGGTTTGAAGGCGAGCAGTACTTC. Translation gives CASSMLRFEGEQYF.

This chain connects TRBV28 to TRBJ1-2; D is ambiguous. The germline gives CDR1 MDHEN, CDR2 SYDVKM. The CDR3 covers 13 residues. V was cut by 4 bases and J by 3 bases, with 9 bases left in between. CDR3 DNA sequence: TGTGCCAGCAGTTCTATCGGTTACTATGGCTACACCTTC. This gives the protein CASSSIGYYGYTF.

This clone was counted only a few times. The chain joins TRBV28 to TRBJ1-1, with unresolved D. The CDR3 contains 14 residues. The ends were cut back, 4 bases at V and 11 bases at J, with 20 bases in the middle. Germline CDR1 and CDR2: MDHEN and SYDVKM. The CDR3: CASSSPGREGTAFF. DNA for the CDR3: TGTGCCAGCAGTTCCCCCGGGAGGGAGGGTACGGCTTTCTTT.

This chain joins TRBV14 and TRBJ2-7, with 10 positions matching TRBD2. Trimming at V came to 1 base and at J to 3 bases, leaving 0 bases not matched to a gene. The CDR3 covers 14 residues. Germline values: CDR1 SGHDN, CDR2 FVKESK. The CDR3 DNA follows: TGTGCCAGCAGCCAAGGACTAGCGGGCTACGAGCAGTACTTC. It translates to CASSQGLAGYEQYF. Looking up the rest from reference TRBV14 and TRBJ2-7 gives the full variable domain: EAGVTQFPSHSVIEKGQTVTLRCDPISGHDNLYWYRRVMGKEIKFLLHFVKESKQDESGMPNNRFLAERTGGTYSTLKVQPAELEDSGVYFCASSQGLAGYEQYFGPGTRLTVT.

The chain joins TRBV5-1 to TRBJ1-6; weak D call: TRBD1 (5 bases). From germline, CDR1 is SGHRS and CDR2 YFSETQ. V dropped 0 bases and J dropped 5 bases, with 12 bases sitting between them. The CDR3 length is 16 residues. The CDR3 region has the DNA TGCGCCAGCAGCTTGGACGGACAACTAAATAATTCACCCCTCCACTTT. Protein product: CASSLDGQLNNSPLHF.

CDR3 nucleotide sequence: TGTGCCAGCAGCGCCGAGGTACTCGATTCGAACACCGGGGAGCTGTTTTTT. Translating it yields CASSAEVLDSNTGELFF. V is TRBV9 and J is TRBJ2-2; D call uncertain. The germline V gene has CDR1 SGDLS and CDR2 YYNGEE. The CDR3 spans 17 residues. V lost 3 bases, J lost 0 bases, and 15 bases lay in between. The full variable domain, with the rest looked up from reference TRBV9 and TRBJ2-2, is DSGVTQTPKHLITATGQRVTLRCSPRSGDLSVYWYQQSLDQGLQFLIQYYNGEERAKGNILERFSAQQFPDLHSELNLSSLELGDSALYFCASSAEVLDSNTGELFFGEGSRLTVL.

This clone showed up just a few times. The chain has TRBV11-2 and TRBJ1-1, with D uncertain. This CDR3 is 13 amino acids long. V shed 6 bases and J shed 6 bases, with 14 bases lying between them. Germline V CDR1 and CDR2: SGHAT, FQNNGV. The CDR3 sequence: CASRKATGSEAFF. DNA of the CDR3: TGTGCCAGCAGAAAAGCGACTGGTTCTGAAGCTTTCTTT.

The gene calls are TRBV7-9 and TRBJ2-3, with 10 bases aligning to TRBD2. Germline trimming cut 5 bases from V and 1 base from J; bases unmatched to any gene: 6. There are 16 residues in the CDR3. Germline V lookup: CDR1 SEHNR, CDR2 FQNEAQ (reference sequence). In nucleotides, the CDR3 is TGTGCCAGCAGCCTACGAGGGACTAGCGGCACAGATACGCAGTATTTT. This translates into CASSLRGTSGTDTQYF.

V gene TRBV14 combines with J gene TRBJ1-1; D remains unclear. From germline, CDR1 is SGHDN and CDR2 FVKESK. The CDR3 covers 16 residues. V lost 3 bases, J lost 5 bases, and 19 bases lay in between. This chain's CDR3 is CASSHYPGVIGTEAFF. CDR3 DNA sequence: TGTGCCAGCAGCCACTACCCCGGGGTGATCGGGACTGAAGCTTTCTTT.

This clone was recorded once. CDR3 loop: CASSDLQGAYEQYF. Written as DNA, the CDR3 is TGTGCCAGCAGTGACTTACAGGGAGCCTACGAGCAGTACTTC. J is TRBJ2-7 and V is TRBV25-1, with a weak D call TRBD1 (6 bases). Trimming took 3 bases from V and 2 from J, leaving 11 bases between them. Germline CDR1 is MGHDK and CDR2 is SYGVNS. This CDR3 is 14 amino acids long.

The genes are TRBV6-5 and TRBJ2-2; possibly TRBD1 for D (5 bases). CDR3 length: 14 residues. CDR1 is MNHEY and CDR2 is SVGAGI in the germline V gene. V was pared by 5 bases and J by 6 bases, with 13 bases between. CDR3 in amino acids: CASSTRIGAGELFF. The CDR3 coding sequence is TGTGCCAGCAGTACCCGGATAGGGGCCGGGGAGCTGTTTTTT.